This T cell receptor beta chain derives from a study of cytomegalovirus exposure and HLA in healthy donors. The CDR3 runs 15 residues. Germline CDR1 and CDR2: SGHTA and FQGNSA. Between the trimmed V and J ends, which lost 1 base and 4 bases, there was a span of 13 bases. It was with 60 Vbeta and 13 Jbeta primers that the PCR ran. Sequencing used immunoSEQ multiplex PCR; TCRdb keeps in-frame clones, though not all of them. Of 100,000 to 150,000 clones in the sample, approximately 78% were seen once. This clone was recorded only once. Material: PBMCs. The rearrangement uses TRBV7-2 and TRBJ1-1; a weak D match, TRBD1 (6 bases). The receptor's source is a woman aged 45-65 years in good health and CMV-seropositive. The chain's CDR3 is CASSLVQGWGTEAFF. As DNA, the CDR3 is TGTGCCAGCAGCTTAGTGCAGGGGTGGGGCACTGAAGCTTTCTTT. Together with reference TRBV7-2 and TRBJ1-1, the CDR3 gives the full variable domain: GAGVSQSPSNKVTEKGKDVELRCDPISGHTALYWYRQSLGQGLEFLIYFQGNSAPDKSGLPSDRFSAERTGGSVSTLTIQRTQQEDSAVYLCASSLVQGWGTEAFFGQGTRLTVV.